Described below is a single T cell receptor beta chain sequence and its context. The sample is drawn from a study of early T cells in non-severe SARS-CoV-2 infection. Between the trimmed V and J ends, which lost 1 base and 3 bases, there was a span of 11 bases. The CDR3 has 14 residues. CDR1 is DFQATT, CDR2 SNEGSKA, per germline (reference sequence). Individually, cDNA molecules had unique molecular identifiers attached to them. TCRdb redid the calling of the 5' RACE reads with MiXCR, one entry per CDR3 protein. This sample has around 64,000 distinct CDR3 sequences, with 9.5% to 12% found just once. The receptor's source is an adult who was a healthcare worker with PCR-confirmed SARS-CoV-2 infection or an uninfected control (not recorded which). This specimen was whole blood, taken at baseline. The V and J genes are TRBV20-1 and TRBJ2-3, with D tentatively TRBD1 (5 bases). The CDR3 region is CSARGPRQTDTQYF. DNA for the CDR3: TGCAGTGCTAGAGGTCCCAGACAGACAGATACGCAGTATTTT.